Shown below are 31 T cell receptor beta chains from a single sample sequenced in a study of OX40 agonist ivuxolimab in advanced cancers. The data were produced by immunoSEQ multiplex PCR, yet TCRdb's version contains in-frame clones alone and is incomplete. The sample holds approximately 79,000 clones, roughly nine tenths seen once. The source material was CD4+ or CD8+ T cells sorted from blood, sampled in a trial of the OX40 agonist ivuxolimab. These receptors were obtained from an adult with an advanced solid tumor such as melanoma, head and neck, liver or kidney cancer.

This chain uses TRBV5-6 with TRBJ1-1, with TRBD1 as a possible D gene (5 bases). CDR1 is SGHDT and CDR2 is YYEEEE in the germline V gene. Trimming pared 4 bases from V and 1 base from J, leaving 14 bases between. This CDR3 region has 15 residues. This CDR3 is CASSPAGHPNTEAFF. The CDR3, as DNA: TGTGCCAGCAGCCCCGCGGGGCACCCGAACACTGAAGCTTTCTTT.

In DNA form, the CDR3 reads TGTGCCAGTAGTATAGAAGTTGCTAGCGGGCCCAAGAGCTCCTACAATGAGCAGTTCTTC. Its translation: CASSIEVASGPKSSYNEQFF. The J gene is TRBJ2-1, the V gene TRBV19; 8 nucleotides line up with TRBD2. The J segment lost 0 bases and the V segment lost 0 bases, leaving 13 bases of the junction unmatched. CDR3 length: 20 amino acids. Germline V lookup: CDR1 LNHDA, CDR2 SQIVND (reference sequence). Drawing the rest from reference TRBV19 and TRBJ2-1, the complete variable domain is DGGITQSPKYLFRKEGQNVTLSCEQNLNHDAMYWYRQDPGQGLRLIYYSQIVNDFQKGDIAEGYSVSREKKESFPLTVTSAQKNPTAFYLCASSIEVASGPKSSYNEQFFGPGTRLTVL.

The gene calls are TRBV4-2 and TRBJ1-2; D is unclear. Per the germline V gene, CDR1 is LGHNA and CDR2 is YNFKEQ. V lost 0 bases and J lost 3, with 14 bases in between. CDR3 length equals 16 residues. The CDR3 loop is CASSQDRPGADYGYTF. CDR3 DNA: TGTGCCAGCAGCCAAGATCGGCCGGGAGCGGACTATGGCTACACCTTC.

CDR3: CASSYGTTRGGEAFF. CDR3 sequence (DNA): TGTGCCAGCAGTTACGGAACCACCAGGGGAGGTGAAGCTTTCTTT. The V and J genes are TRBV6-5 and TRBJ1-1, with a tentative D call TRBD1 (6 bases). Germline lookup yields CDR1 MNHEY and CDR2 SVGAGI. The CDR3 runs 15 residues. Trimming removed 2 bases at V and 7 bases at J, with 17 bases between.

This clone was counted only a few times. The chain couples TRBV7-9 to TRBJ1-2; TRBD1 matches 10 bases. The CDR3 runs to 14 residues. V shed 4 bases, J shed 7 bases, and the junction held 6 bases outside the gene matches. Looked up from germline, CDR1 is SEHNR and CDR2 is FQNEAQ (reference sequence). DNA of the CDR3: TGTGCCAGCAGCTCGCACGGGACAGGGGTTGGCTACACCTTC. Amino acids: CASSSHGTGVGYTF.

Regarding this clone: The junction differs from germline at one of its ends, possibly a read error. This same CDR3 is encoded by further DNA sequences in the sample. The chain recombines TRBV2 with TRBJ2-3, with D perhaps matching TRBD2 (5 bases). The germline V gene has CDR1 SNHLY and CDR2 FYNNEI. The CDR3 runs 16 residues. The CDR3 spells CASNRDSAYGADTQYF. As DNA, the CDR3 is TGCGCCAGCAATCGGGATAGCGCCTACGGGGCAGATACGCAGTATTTT.

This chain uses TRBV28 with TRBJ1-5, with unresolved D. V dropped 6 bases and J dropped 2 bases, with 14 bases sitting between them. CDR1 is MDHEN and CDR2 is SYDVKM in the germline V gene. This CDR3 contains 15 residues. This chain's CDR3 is CASSSTGVGNQPQHF. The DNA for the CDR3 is TGTGCCAGCAGCTCCACCGGGGTTGGCAATCAGCCCCAGCATTTT.

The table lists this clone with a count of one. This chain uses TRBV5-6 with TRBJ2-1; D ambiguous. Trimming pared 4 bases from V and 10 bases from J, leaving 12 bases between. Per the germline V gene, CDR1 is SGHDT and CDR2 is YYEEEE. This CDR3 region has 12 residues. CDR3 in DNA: TGTGCCAGCAGCCTGCTTTGGATGGAGCAGTTCTTC. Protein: CASSLLWMEQFF.

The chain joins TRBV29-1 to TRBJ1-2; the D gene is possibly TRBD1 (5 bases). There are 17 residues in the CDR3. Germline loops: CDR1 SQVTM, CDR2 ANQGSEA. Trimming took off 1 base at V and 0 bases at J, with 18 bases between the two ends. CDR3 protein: CSVEGRGPSGTNYGYTF. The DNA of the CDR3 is TGCAGCGTTGAAGGAAGGGGTCCGTCAGGGACTAACTATGGCTACACCTTC.

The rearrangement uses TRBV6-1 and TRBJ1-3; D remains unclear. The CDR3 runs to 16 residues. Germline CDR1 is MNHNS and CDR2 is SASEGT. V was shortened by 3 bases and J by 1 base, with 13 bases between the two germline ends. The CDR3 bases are TGTGCCAGCAGTGACCAGCGCGTGAGGTCTGGAAACACCATATATTTT. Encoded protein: CASSDQRVRSGNTIYF.

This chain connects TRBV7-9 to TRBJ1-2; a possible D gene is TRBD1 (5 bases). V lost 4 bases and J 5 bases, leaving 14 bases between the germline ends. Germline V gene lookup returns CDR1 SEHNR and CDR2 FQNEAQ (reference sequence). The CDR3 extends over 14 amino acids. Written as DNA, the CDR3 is TGTGCCAGCAGCTCCCAGGGACCGCTTTATGGCTACACCTTC. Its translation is CASSSQGPLYGYTF. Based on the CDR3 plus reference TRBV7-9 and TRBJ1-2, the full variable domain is DTGVSQNPRHKITKRGQNVTFRCDPISEHNRLYWYRQTLGQGPEFLTYFQNEAQLEKSRLLSDRFSAERPKGSFSTLEIQRTEQGDSAMYLCASSSQGPLYGYTFGSGTRLTVV.

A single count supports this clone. The CDR3 sequence is CASSFPQAGIMNTEAFF. DNA of the CDR3: TGTGCCAGCAGTTTTCCCCAGGCCGGGATAATGAACACTGAAGCTTTCTTT. The rearrangement uses TRBV27 and TRBJ1-1, with D hard to call. The CDR3 contains 17 residues. Between the trimmed V and J ends, which lost 3 bases and 0 bases, there was a span of 17 bases. The germline V gene encodes CDR1 MNHEY and CDR2 SMNVEV (reference sequence).

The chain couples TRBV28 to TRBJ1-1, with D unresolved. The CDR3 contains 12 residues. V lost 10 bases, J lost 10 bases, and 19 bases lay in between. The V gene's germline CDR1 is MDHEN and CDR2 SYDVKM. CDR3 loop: CATYSGPLGAFF. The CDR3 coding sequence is TGTGCCACTTACTCAGGTCCCCTGGGAGCTTTCTTT.

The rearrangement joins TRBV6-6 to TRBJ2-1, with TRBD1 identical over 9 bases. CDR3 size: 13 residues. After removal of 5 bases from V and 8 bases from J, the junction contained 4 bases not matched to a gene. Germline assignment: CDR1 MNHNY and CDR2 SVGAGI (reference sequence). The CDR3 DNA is TGTGCCAGCAGTACGACAGGGGGGGATGAGCAGTTCTTC. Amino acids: CASSTTGGDEQFF.

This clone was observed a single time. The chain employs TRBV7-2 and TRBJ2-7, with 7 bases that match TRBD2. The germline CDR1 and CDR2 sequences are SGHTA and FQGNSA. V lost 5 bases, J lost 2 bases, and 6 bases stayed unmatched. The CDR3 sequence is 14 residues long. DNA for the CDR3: TGTGCCAGCAGCGAGATAGCGGGTCCCTACGAGCAGTACTTC. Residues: CASSEIAGPYEQYF.

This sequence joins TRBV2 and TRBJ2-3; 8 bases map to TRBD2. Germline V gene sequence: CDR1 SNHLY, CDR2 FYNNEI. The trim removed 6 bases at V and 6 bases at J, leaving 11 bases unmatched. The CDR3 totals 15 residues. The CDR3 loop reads CASRITGTRSDTQYF. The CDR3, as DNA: TGTGCCAGCAGAATAACCGGGACTAGATCGGATACGCAGTATTTT.

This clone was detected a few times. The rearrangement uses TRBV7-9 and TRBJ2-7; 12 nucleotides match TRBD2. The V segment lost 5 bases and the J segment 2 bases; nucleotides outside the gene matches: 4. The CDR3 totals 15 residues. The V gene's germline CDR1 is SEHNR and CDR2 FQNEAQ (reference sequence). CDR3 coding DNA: TGTGCCAGCAGCATTGGACTAGCGGGGACCTACGAGCAGTACTTC. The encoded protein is CASSIGLAGTYEQYF. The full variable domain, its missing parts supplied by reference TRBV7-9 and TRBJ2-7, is DTGVSQNPRHKITKRGQNVTFRCDPISEHNRLYWYRQTLGQGPEFLTYFQNEAQLEKSRLLSDRFSAERPKGSFSTLEIQRTEQGDSAMYLCASSIGLAGTYEQYFGPGTRLTVT.

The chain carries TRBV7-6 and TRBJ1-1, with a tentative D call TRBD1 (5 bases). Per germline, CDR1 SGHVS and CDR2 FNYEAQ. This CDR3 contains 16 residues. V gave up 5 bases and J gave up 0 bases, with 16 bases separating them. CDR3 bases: TGTGCCAGCAGCCCACGACAGCCACTGTTGAACACTGAAGCTTTCTTT. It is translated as CASSPRQPLLNTEAFF.

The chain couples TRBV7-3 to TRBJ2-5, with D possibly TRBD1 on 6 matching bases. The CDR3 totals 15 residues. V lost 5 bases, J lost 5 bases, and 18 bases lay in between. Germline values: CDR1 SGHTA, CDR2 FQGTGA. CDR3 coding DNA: TGTGCCAGCAGCGCCTCCGGACTTAGGGGGGAGACCCAGTACTTC. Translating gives CASSASGLRGETQYF.

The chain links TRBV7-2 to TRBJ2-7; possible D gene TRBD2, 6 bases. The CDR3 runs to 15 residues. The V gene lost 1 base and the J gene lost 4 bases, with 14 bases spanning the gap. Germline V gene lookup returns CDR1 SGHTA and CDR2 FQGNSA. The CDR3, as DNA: TGTGCCAGCAGCTTAGAAGGCGTGGGAGGATACGAGCAGTACTTC. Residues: CASSLEGVGGYEQYF.

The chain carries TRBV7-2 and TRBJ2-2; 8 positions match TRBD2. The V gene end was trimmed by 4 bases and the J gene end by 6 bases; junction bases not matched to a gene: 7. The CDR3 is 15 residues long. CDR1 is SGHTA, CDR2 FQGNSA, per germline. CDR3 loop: CASSYDSGVAGELFF. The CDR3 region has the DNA TGTGCCAGCAGCTACGATAGCGGGGTGGCCGGGGAGCTGTTTTTT.

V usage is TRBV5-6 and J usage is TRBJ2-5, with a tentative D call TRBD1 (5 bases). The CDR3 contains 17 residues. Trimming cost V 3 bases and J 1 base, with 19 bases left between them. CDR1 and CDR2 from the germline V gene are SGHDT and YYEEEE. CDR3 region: CASSSALFETVQETQYF. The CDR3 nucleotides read TGTGCCAGCAGCTCCGCCCTTTTTGAGACAGTCCAAGAGACCCAGTACTTC.

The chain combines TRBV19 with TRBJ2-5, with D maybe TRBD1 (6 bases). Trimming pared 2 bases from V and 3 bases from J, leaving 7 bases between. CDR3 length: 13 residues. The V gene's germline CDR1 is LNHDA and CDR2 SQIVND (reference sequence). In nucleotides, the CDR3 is TGTGCCAGTAGTATAACAGGGAAAGAGACCCAGTACTTC. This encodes CASSITGKETQYF.

The CDR3 DNA reads as TGTGCCAGCAGCAAAGCACCGGGACCCGGGGGGGAGACCCAGTACTTC. Its translation is CASSKAPGPGGETQYF. V is TRBV21-1 and J is TRBJ2-5; no check of the table's D call, TRBD2, against the DNA was made. TRBV21-1 is deemed a pseudogene. The CDR3 runs to 16 residues.

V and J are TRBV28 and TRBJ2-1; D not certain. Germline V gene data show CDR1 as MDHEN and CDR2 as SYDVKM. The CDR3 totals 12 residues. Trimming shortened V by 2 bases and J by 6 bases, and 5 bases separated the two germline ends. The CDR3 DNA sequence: TGTGCCAGCAGTTTAGCCGGCAATGAGCAGTTCTTC. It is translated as CASSLAGNEQFF.

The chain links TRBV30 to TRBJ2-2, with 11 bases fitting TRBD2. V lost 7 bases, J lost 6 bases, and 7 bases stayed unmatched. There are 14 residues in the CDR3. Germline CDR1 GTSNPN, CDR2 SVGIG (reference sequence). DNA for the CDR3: TGTGCCTCGAGGAGGACTAGCGGGCCCGGGGAGCTGTTTTTT. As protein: CASRRTSGPGELFF.

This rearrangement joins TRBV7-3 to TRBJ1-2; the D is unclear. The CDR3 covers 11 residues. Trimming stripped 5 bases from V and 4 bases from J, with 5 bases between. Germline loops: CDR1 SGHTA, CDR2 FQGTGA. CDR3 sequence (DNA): TGTGCCAGCAGCAGGGTCTATGGCTACACCTTC. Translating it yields CASSRVYGYTF.

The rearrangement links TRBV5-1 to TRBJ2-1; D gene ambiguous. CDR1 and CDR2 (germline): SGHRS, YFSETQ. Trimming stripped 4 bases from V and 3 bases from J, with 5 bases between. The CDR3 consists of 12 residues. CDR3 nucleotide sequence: TGCGCCAGCAGCCCGGACTACAATGAGCAGTTCTTC. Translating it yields CASSPDYNEQFF.

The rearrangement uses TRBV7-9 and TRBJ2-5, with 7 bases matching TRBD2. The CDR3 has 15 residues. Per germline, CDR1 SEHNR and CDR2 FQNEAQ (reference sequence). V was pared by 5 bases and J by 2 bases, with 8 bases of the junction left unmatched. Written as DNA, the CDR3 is TGTGCCAGCAGCCGACTAGCCTCGGCACAAGAGACCCAGTACTTC. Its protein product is CASSRLASAQETQYF. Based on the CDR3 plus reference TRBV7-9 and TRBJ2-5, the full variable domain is DTGVSQNPRHKITKRGQNVTFRCDPISEHNRLYWYRQTLGQGPEFLTYFQNEAQLEKSRLLSDRFSAERPKGSFSTLEIQRTEQGDSAMYLCASSRLASAQETQYFGPGTRLLVL.

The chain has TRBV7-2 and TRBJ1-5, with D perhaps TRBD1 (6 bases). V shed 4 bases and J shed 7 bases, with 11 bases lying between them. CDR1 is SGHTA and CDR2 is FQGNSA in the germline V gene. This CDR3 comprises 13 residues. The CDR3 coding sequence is TGTGCCAGCAGCTGGGCAGGGGACCAGCCCCAGCATTTT. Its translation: CASSWAGDQPQHF.

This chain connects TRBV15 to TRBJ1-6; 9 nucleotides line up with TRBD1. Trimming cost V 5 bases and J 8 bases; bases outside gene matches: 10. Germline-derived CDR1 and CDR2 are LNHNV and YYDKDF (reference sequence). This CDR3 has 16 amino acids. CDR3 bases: TGTGCCACCAGCGTCGACTTGGGACAGGGATATTCACCCCTCCACTTT. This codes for CATSVDLGQGYSPLHF.